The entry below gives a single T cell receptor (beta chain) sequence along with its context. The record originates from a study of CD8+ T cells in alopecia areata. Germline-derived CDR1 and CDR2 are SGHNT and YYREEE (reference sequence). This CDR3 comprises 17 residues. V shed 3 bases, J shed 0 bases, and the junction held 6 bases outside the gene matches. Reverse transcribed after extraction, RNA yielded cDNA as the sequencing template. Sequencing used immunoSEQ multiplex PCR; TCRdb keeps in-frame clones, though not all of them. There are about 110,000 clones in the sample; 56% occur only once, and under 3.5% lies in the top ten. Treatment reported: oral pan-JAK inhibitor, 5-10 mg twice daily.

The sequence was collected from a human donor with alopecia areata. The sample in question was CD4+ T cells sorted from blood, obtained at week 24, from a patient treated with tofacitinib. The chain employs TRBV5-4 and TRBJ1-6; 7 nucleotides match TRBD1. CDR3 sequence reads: CASSSSTGSSYNSPLHF. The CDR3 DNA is TGTGCCAGCAGCTCATCGACAGGGAGCTCCTATAATTCACCCCTCCACTTT.